Presented here are 31 T cell receptor beta chains from one specimen sequenced in a study of blood T cell repertoires in COVID-19. Assay used: immunoSEQ multiplex PCR; TCRdb lists only in-frame clones, some missing. There are around 160,000 clones in the sample; approximately 80% occur only once, and around 3.2% lies in the top ten. Material: PBMCs or T cells enriched from blood (not recorded which). The receptor source for this set is a woman aged 60-70 years who had recovered from COVID-19.

The chain employs TRBV9 and TRBJ2-7, with 7 bases matching TRBD2. CDR3 size: 15 residues. In germline, CDR1 is SGDLS, CDR2 YYNGEE. V gave up 4 bases and J gave up 3 bases; unmatched junction bases: 10. Here the CDR3 DNA reads TGTGCCAGCAGCCCGGTGTCTAGCGGATACTACGAGCAGTACTTC. Protein: CASSPVSSGYYEQYF.

V usage is TRBV5-6 and J usage is TRBJ1-5; possible D gene TRBD1, 5 bases. The CDR3 has 15 residues. Germline CDR1 is SGHDT and CDR2 is YYEEEE. Trimming took off 1 base at V and 2 bases at J, with 10 bases between the two ends. The CDR3 DNA reads as TGTGCCAGCAGCTTGAGGGGATGGGGCAATCAGCCCCAGCATTTT. Translation: CASSLRGWGNQPQHF. Supplemented by reference TRBV5-6 and TRBJ1-5, the full variable domain reads DAGVTQSPTHLIKTRGQQVTLRCSPKSGHDTVSWYQQALGQGPQFIFQYYEEEERQRGNFPDRFSGHQFPNYSSELNVNALLLGDSALYLCASSLRGWGNQPQHFGDGTRLSIL.

The chain uses TRBV11-3 and TRBJ2-1; perhaps TRBD1 as D (5 bases). The CDR3 sequence is 15 residues long. From germline, CDR1 is SGHNT and CDR2 YENEEA. V dropped 4 bases and J dropped 0 bases, with 10 bases sitting between them. CDR3 coding DNA: TGTGCCAGCAGCTCCCAGGGTAGCTCCTACAATGAGCAGTTCTTC. Translated: CASSSQGSSYNEQFF.

The chain carries TRBV7-8 and TRBJ1-1; no clear D. The CDR3 totals 14 residues. Germline-derived CDR1 and CDR2 are SGHVS and FQNEAQ. The germline V and J ends were trimmed by 2 bases and 0 bases, with 7 bases remaining between them. CDR3 protein: CASSLSLVNTEAFF. The CDR3 nucleotides read TGTGCCAGCAGCTTATCCCTAGTGAACACTGAAGCTTTCTTT.

This clone was picked up a small number of times. The CDR3 DNA sequence: TGTGCCAGTTACAATATTGCAGGGGGCTCAAATCAGCCCCAGCATTTT. Amino acids: CASYNIAGGSNQPQHF. The chain uses TRBV19 and TRBJ1-5; 8 bases are shared with TRBD1. CDR3 length: 16 residues. Germline lookup yields CDR1 LNHDA and CDR2 SQIVND (reference sequence). V was pared by 8 bases and J by 4 bases, with 13 bases of the junction left unmatched. The full variable domain, completed using reference TRBV19 and TRBJ1-5, is DGGITQSPKYLFRKEGQNVTLSCEQNLNHDAMYWYRQDPGQGLRLIYYSQIVNDFQKGDIAEGYSVSREKKESFPLTVTSAQKNPTAFYLCASYNIAGGSNQPQHFGDGTRLSIL.

V and J are TRBV7-2 and TRBJ2-3; 10 positions agree with TRBD2. CDR3 length: 16 amino acids. Germline values: CDR1 SGHTA, CDR2 FQGNSA. V trimming: 3 bases; J trimming: 5 bases; junction bases outside the gene matches: 8. CDR3 in amino acids: CASSLGPLAGEDTQYF. The DNA of the CDR3 is TGTGCCAGCAGCTTGGGACCTCTAGCGGGGGAAGATACGCAGTATTTT.

The chain joins TRBV18 to TRBJ2-1; 7 nucleotides agree with TRBD2. CDR1 is KGHSH, CDR2 LQKENI, per germline. This CDR3 has 16 amino acids. The J segment lost 12 bases and the V segment lost 0 bases, leaving 14 bases of the junction unmatched. The CDR3 region is CASSPPGLSSGVWQFF. CDR3 DNA: TGTGCCAGCTCACCACCGGGGCTCTCCAGCGGGGTCTGGCAGTTCTTC.

In its sample, this clone was seen once. This rearrangement joins TRBV28 to TRBJ1-1, with D unclear. The CDR3 is 15 residues long. Germline V gene data show CDR1 as MDHEN and CDR2 as SYDVKM. Deletions cut 3 bases from V and 1 base from J, with 12 bases between. The CDR3 protein is CASSFGYYRNTEAFF. The CDR3, as DNA: TGTGCCAGCAGTTTTGGGTACTATAGGAACACTGAAGCTTTCTTT.

The chain carries TRBV5-1 and TRBJ2-3, with TRBD2 as a possible D gene (5 bases). The V gene lost 2 bases and the J gene lost 2 bases, with 12 bases spanning the gap. CDR1 and CDR2 from the germline V gene are SGHRS and YFSETQ. There are 15 residues in the CDR3. In nucleotides, the CDR3 is TGCGCCAGCAGCTTCCTTGGTCGGGACACAGATACGCAGTATTTT. It encodes CASSFLGRDTDTQYF.

This clone was picked up a small number of times. The V gene is TRBV19, the J gene TRBJ1-1, with TRBD1 matching 8 bases. Germline CDR1 LNHDA, CDR2 SQIVND (reference sequence). CDR3 length: 17 amino acids. V was clipped by 3 bases and J by 7 bases; unmatched bases: 16. CDR3 in amino acids: CASSITGTGAFKGEAFF. CDR3 nucleotides: TGTGCCAGTAGTATCACCGGGACAGGCGCCTTTAAGGGTGAAGCTTTCTTT. Drawing the rest from reference TRBV19 and TRBJ1-1, the complete variable domain is DGGITQSPKYLFRKEGQNVTLSCEQNLNHDAMYWYRQDPGQGLRLIYYSQIVNDFQKGDIAEGYSVSREKKESFPLTVTSAQKNPTAFYLCASSITGTGAFKGEAFFGQGTRLTVV.

This clone has a handful of counts. The junction does not match germline at one end; this may be a read error. The J gene is TRBJ1-6, the V gene TRBV19; TRBD1 matches at 7 bases. CDR3 length: 13 residues. Looked up from germline, CDR1 is LNHDA and CDR2 is SQIVND (reference sequence). The CDR3 sequence: CASSGTVNSPLHF. CDR3 coding DNA: TGTGCCAGTTCCGGGACAGTGAATTCGCCCCTCCACTTT. Full variable domain (outside the CDR3, taken from reference TRBV19 and TRBJ1-6): DGGITQSPKYLFRKEGQNVTLSCEQNLNHDAMYWYRQDPGQGLRLIYYSQIVNDFQKGDIAEGYSVSREKKESFPLTVTSAQKNPTAFYLCASSGTVNSPLHFGNGTRLTVT.

The chain uses TRBV12-5 and TRBJ1-6; tentative D call: TRBD1 (6 bases). Germline CDR1 and CDR2: LGHNT and FRNRAP. The CDR3 contains 16 residues. The ends were cut back, 2 bases at V and 11 bases at J, with 19 bases in the middle. CDR3 in amino acids: CASGLSTQGRSAPLHF. The DNA of the CDR3 is TGTGCTAGTGGTTTGTCGACACAGGGTCGGTCAGCACCCCTCCACTTT.

The CDR3 region has the DNA TGCGCCAGCAGCTTGGACCCCACAGGGGCTTCTGGAAACACCATATATTTT. Protein: CASSLDPTGASGNTIYF. V usage is TRBV5-1 and J usage is TRBJ1-3, with 7 positions matching TRBD1. Germline V gives CDR1 SGHRS, CDR2 YFSETQ. Germline trimming cut 0 bases from V and 1 base from J; bases unmatched to any gene: 7. This CDR3 has 17 residues.

The rearrangement links TRBV5-1 to TRBJ1-4; possibly TRBD1 for D (6 bases). V lost 4 bases and J 2 bases, leaving 9 bases between the germline ends. Germline V gene data show CDR1 as SGHRS and CDR2 as YFSETQ. The CDR3 is 14 residues long. CDR3 sequence (DNA): TGCGCCAGCAGCAAGGACAGTACTAATGAAAAACTGTTTTTT. This gives the protein CASSKDSTNEKLFF.

This clone was counted a single time. The chain uses TRBV7-2 and TRBJ2-7, with TRBD2 as a possible D gene (7 bases). The V end lost 1 base, the J end lost 3 bases, and 22 bases lay between the germline ends. Germline loops: CDR1 SGHTA, CDR2 FQGNSA. The CDR3 spans 18 residues. CDR3 residues: CASSLVWGSGGAFYEQYF. CDR3 DNA sequence: TGTGCCAGCAGCTTAGTATGGGGTAGTGGGGGGGCCTTCTACGAGCAGTACTTC.

J is TRBJ2-6 and V is TRBV19; weak D call: TRBD1 (6 bases). The CDR3 runs 14 residues. Germline V lookup: CDR1 LNHDA, CDR2 SQIVND (reference sequence). Deletions cut 5 bases from V and 2 bases from J, with 7 bases between. In DNA, the CDR3 is TGTGCCAGTAGTTCAGGGGCTGGGGCCAACGTCCTGACTTTC. It yields the protein CASSSGAGANVLTF.

The V call is TRBV4-1, the J call TRBJ2-3; D perhaps matches TRBD2 (5 bases). The V end lost 0 bases, the J end lost 6 bases, and 13 bases lay between the germline ends. This CDR3 region has 15 residues. CDR1 and CDR2 (germline): MGHRA, YSYEKL. Here the CDR3 reads CASSQDVGGPDTQYF. The CDR3, as DNA: TGCGCCAGCAGCCAAGATGTAGGCGGGCCGGATACGCAGTATTTT.

V usage is TRBV3-1 (or the pseudogene TRBV3-2) and J usage is TRBJ2-5; possibly TRBD2 for D (6 bases). V was shortened by 2 bases and J by 0 bases, with 13 bases between the two germline ends. Germline-derived CDR1 and CDR2 are LGHDT and YNNKEL (reference sequence). This CDR3 has 16 residues. CDR3: CASSQFRSGYQETQYF. CDR3 nucleotides: TGTGCCAGCAGCCAATTCAGGAGCGGGTACCAAGAGACCCAGTACTTC.

The CDR3 DNA sequence: TGTGCCAGCAGCCATGCAGGGACAGCTCGCACAGATACGCAGTATTTT. Translation: CASSHAGTARTDTQYF. This chain uses TRBV14 with TRBJ2-3, with 7 positions matching TRBD1. Germline V lookup: CDR1 SGHDN, CDR2 FVKESK. CDR3 length: 16 amino acids. Germline trimming cut 3 bases from V and 1 base from J; bases unmatched to any gene: 7.

The V gene is TRBV2, the J gene TRBJ1-5; 11 bases fit TRBD1. There are 16 residues in the CDR3. Per germline, CDR1 SNHLY and CDR2 FYNNEI. The trim removed 6 bases at V and 2 bases at J, leaving 6 bases unmatched. The CDR3 here is CASRKGQGVRNQPQHF. The CDR3 nucleotides are TGTGCCAGCAGGAAGGGACAGGGGGTTCGCAATCAGCCCCAGCATTTT.

The rearrangement joins TRBV7-2 to TRBJ2-7; TRBD2 matches at 12 bases. The CDR3 has 15 residues. The ends lost 5 bases at V and 2 bases at J; junction bases unmatched: 4. Germline loops: CDR1 SGHTA, CDR2 FQGNSA. As DNA, the CDR3 is TGTGCCAGCAGCCTAACTAGCGGGGGGACCTACGAGCAGTACTTC. It specifies CASSLTSGGTYEQYF.

This chain uses TRBV5-1 with TRBJ1-2; 10 nucleotides line up with TRBD1. Germline CDR1 is SGHRS and CDR2 is YFSETQ. J was trimmed by 4 bases and V by 0 bases; bases with no gene match: 9. The CDR3 totals 17 residues. The CDR3 loop is CASSLDGQGVWGYGYTF. The CDR3, as DNA: TGCGCCAGCAGCTTGGATGGACAGGGGGTGTGGGGCTATGGCTACACCTTC.

The chain links TRBV29-1 to TRBJ1-1; no definite D call. Germline V gene data show CDR1 as SQVTM and CDR2 as ANQGSEA. Trimming took off 4 bases at V and 5 bases at J, with 17 bases between the two ends. The CDR3 spans 14 residues. This CDR3 reads CSVVSSGLRTEAFF. As DNA, the CDR3 is TGCAGCGTTGTATCTTCCGGATTGAGGACTGAAGCTTTCTTT.

The V gene is TRBV7-3, the J gene TRBJ2-3; 10 bases are a match to TRBD2. This CDR3 is 14 amino acids long. V lost 5 bases, J lost 5 bases, and 4 bases stayed unmatched. The germline CDR1 and CDR2 sequences are SGHTA and FQGTGA. The CDR3 region is CASSPIAGGDTQYF. The DNA of the CDR3 is TGTGCCAGCAGCCCTATAGCGGGGGGAGATACGCAGTATTTT.

In its sample, this clone was seen a few times. This chain joins TRBV6-5 and TRBJ1-3, with 8 positions matching TRBD1. This CDR3 is built from 13 residues. Trimming removed 8 bases from V and 4 bases from J; junction bases left unmatched: 4. CDR1 and CDR2 from the germline V gene are MNHEY and SVGAGI. The CDR3 reads CASSTGGGNTIYF. The CDR3 nucleotides read TGTGCCAGCTCTACAGGGGGAGGAAACACCATATATTTT.

This clone occurred once. The V call is TRBV24-1, the J call TRBJ1-1, with D tentatively TRBD1 (5 bases). Germline CDR1 reads KGHDR; CDR2 reads SFDVKD. Trimming stripped 3 bases from V and 6 bases from J, with 13 bases between. The CDR3 has 14 amino acids. CDR3 sequence (DNA): TGTGCCACCAGTGATGTTGGGGCTGGGGCTGAAGCTTTCTTT. It translates to CATSDVGAGAEAFF.

J is TRBJ2-3 and V is TRBV5-4; 15 nucleotides align to TRBD2. The CDR3 consists of 20 residues. Germline V lookup: CDR1 SGHNT, CDR2 YYREEE (reference sequence). The trim removed 5 bases at V and 5 bases at J, leaving 18 bases unmatched. CDR3 region: CASSYSRGLAGGRLRDTQYF. CDR3 nucleotides: TGTGCCAGCAGTTATAGCCGGGGACTAGCGGGGGGCCGACTTCGAGATACGCAGTATTTT.

This chain links TRBV2 with TRBJ2-7, with 7 bases aligning to TRBD1. The germline CDR1 and CDR2 sequences are SNHLY and FYNNEI. CDR3 length: 14 residues. V dropped 3 bases and J dropped 5; count of bases not matched to a gene: 7. CDR3 amino acids: CASSERQGAHEQYF. As DNA, the CDR3 is TGTGCCAGCAGTGAGCGACAGGGAGCCCACGAGCAGTACTTC.

The rearrangement joins TRBV24-1 to TRBJ1-5, with D uncertain. This CDR3 contains 13 residues. The germline CDR1 and CDR2 sequences are KGHDR and SFDVKD. Deletions cut 9 bases from V and 0 bases from J, with 8 bases between. CDR3 protein: CATGESSNQPQHF. DNA for the CDR3: TGTGCCACCGGGGAGAGTAGCAATCAGCCCCAGCATTTT.

The rearrangement uses TRBV2 and TRBJ2-2, with D maybe TRBD2 (6 bases). The CDR3 spans 19 residues. Germline values: CDR1 SNHLY, CDR2 FYNNEI. Between the trimmed V and J ends, which lost 6 bases and 0 bases, there was a span of 23 bases. Written as DNA, the CDR3 is TGTGCCAGCAGCCCCGGGGGACGGACCCCAACAACGAACACCGGGGAGCTGTTTTTT. Protein sequence: CASSPGGRTPTTNTGELFF.

The V gene is TRBV28, the J gene TRBJ2-3; 9 nucleotides match TRBD2. Germline CDR1 is MDHEN and CDR2 is SYDVKM. The junction had 4 bases not matched to a gene; V was cut back by 2 bases and J by 4 bases. CDR3 length: 15 residues. For the CDR3, the DNA is TGTGCCAGCAGTTTAGCGGGGGGGACCCCAGATACGCAGTATTTT. This gives the protein CASSLAGGTPDTQYF.